This T cell receptor (beta chain) came from a study of blood T cells in healthy people across ages (dated by TCRdb to 2015 to 2017). About the study as a whole: Template switching captured roughly one uniquely barcoded TCR beta cDNA molecule per two T cells in model experiments. Using deep sequencing normalized with unique cDNA molecular identifiers, the study measured how TCR beta repertoire diversity changes with age. The donors were divided into four age groups: young (average around 15 years), middle-aged (under 40), aged (around 59) and long-lived (approximately 74). Donors of different ages were randomly distributed across sequencing lanes to avoid experimental bias. Two additional independent replicas of 1 million unique cDNA reads from the same blood draw were analyzed for two donors (one aged 18 to 30 and one aged 80 or older).

Summary of the overall study and its limitations: Donor CMV infection status was unknown, potentially confounding age-related changes in expanded clonotypes. A strong correlation was found between observed TCR beta diversity and the percentage of naive T cells measured by flow cytometry. Observed TCR beta diversity per million T cells fell roughly linearly with age, and a significant reduction was already apparent by age roughly 40. Total diversity estimates from one million sequenced T cells were considered lower bounds and underestimates. Compared with the aged group, the long-lived group had more naive CD4+ T cells, fewer expanded clones and increased TCR diversity, suggesting age selection. Since profiling was done on bulk unsorted PBMCs, naive and antigen-experienced compartments could not be conclusively compared.

The library was obtained by 5' RACE. Sequencing was performed on an Illumina HiSeq 2500. A second PCR of about 7 to 12 cycles was run with a J-beta primer mix and a sample-barcoded 5' primer. A unique molecular identifier was introduced onto each TCR beta cDNA molecule by a template-switch 5' adaptor carrying 12 random nucleotides. Each sample yielded at least 2.5 million CDR3-containing paired-end reads. First-strand cDNA was synthesized from all RNA with the Mint cDNA synthesis kit, primed by a TRBC-specific oligonucleotide. After uracil-DNA glycosylase treatment, a first 18-cycle PCR used universal primers M1SS and BC2_uni_R on all cDNA. Turning to the authors' computational methods: For normalization, 1 million high-quality reads, each with a distinct molecular identifier, were randomly selected from each sample. Reads with shared molecular identifiers were discarded instead of being binned into consensus sequences. MiTCR, run with a Q25 quality threshold and the strictest error-elimination algorithm, handled CDR3 identification, clonotype clustering and error correction. A nonparametric unseen species model with Euler transformation was used to estimate lower-bound total TCR beta diversity. TCRdb passed the public sequencing reads through fastp at Q25 and MiXCR, retaining productive beta sequences. Rows with one shared CDR3 protein collapse into an entry with the most common genes and DNA. TCRdb, not the original authors, processed these V and J calls. Within this sample are hundreds of thousands of distinct CDR3 sequences, with roughly 20% of them counted one time only. The ten largest clones add up to around 21% of the sample.

The roughly 39 donors, aged 6 to 90 years, were systemically healthy Caucasian individuals from Russia. Each donor gave 8 to 10 milliliters of peripheral blood, collected into EDTA-treated Vacutainer tubes. Ficoll-Paque density-gradient centrifugation was used to isolate PBMCs, with at least 6 million obtained per sample. Total RNA, at least 6 micrograms per sample, was extracted from PBMCs with Trizol reagent. For every donor, an aliquot of PBMCs went through flow cytometry to measure the percentages of naive CD45RAhigh/CD27high T cells. About this clonotype itself: Its binding antigen is unknown. It has no much larger one-base neighbor in the sample; base qualities were not kept.

The origin of this receptor is a man in his 70s in good health. Sequences were obtained from blood.

The CDR3 protein sequence reads: CSAKVGGKSSYNEQFF. In nucleotides, the sequence is TGCAGTGCTAAGGTGGGCGGGAAAAGCTCCTACAATGAGCAGTTCTTC. The rearrangement combines TRBV20-1 with TRBJ2-1; TRBD2 could be the D gene, as 6 bases match. Including the terminal cysteine and phenylalanine, the CDR3 comprises 16 residues. Only CDR3 DNA remains: 48 bases, in frame from the first base. V is clipped by 4 bases and J by 0 bases, and the sequence between their germline boundaries is 16 bases long. Reading the germline V gene (reference sequence) gives CDR1 DFQATT and CDR2 SNEGSKA.